The entry that follows covers one T cell receptor beta chain sequence. Germline loops: CDR1 SGHAT, CDR2 FQNNGV. CDR3 length: 15 residues. Unmatched junction bases numbered 12, after V lost 6 bases and J lost 6 bases. These data originate in a study of blood T cell repertoires in COVID-19. How the authors handled the data: The authors estimated nucleated cell counts from reference gene primer amplification. TCRdb keeps only in-frame clones here, not all; method: immunoSEQ multiplex PCR. Clone size and the V and J calls come from that table; the DNA yielded D and trimming. Seen here are 150,000 to 200,000 clones, about 89% observed once, and the top ten hold 2.5% to 3.5%.

This clonotype originated in a man between 60 and 75 years old with acute or convalescent COVID-19. Sequencing input: peripheral blood. V usage is TRBV11-2 and J usage is TRBJ2-5; TRBD2 matches 8 bases. The CDR3 region is CASRLTSDERKTQYF. CDR3 coding DNA: TGTGCCAGCAGGCTGACTAGCGACGAGAGGAAGACCCAGTACTTC.